This T cell receptor beta chain was identified in a study of T cells in Graves' hyperthyroidism and ophthalmopathy. It was RNA transcripts that yielded the amplified TCR beta CDR3 regions. HTBI primers drove first-round RT-PCR of the TCR CDR3. TCRdb itself ran the multiplex PCR reads through MiXCR, one entry per CDR3 protein. The sample includes approximately 740,000 distinct CDR3 sequences, approximately 15% of them seen just once. This clonotype has just a few counts. CDR3 length: 15 residues. Germline V gene lookup returns CDR1 LGHNA and CDR2 YSLEER. V gave up 1 base and J gave up 8 bases, with 14 bases separating them.

The chain joins TRBV4-3 to TRBJ1-4; possibly TRBD1 for D (5 bases). The receptor was isolated from a woman in her late teens or twenties with Graves' hyperthyroidism. Input material: blood. CDR3 sequence (DNA): TGCGCCAGCAGCCAAGGGGGCCAGTCTGGCGAAAAACTGTTTTTT. It is translated as CASSQGGQSGEKLFF.